These 18 T cell receptor beta chains share one sample of origin, sequenced in a study of cytomegalovirus exposure and HLA in healthy donors. Primers: 60 Vbeta forward and 13 Jbeta reverse. The protocol was immunoSEQ multiplex PCR, while the TCRdb copy is restricted to in-frame clones and leaves out a portion. The profile shows around 36,000 clones, 80% to 90% of them singletons. Material: PBMCs. All receptors derive from a woman between 40 and 55 years old in good health and CMV-seropositive.

The V gene is TRBV29-1, the J gene TRBJ1-2; perhaps TRBD1 as D (6 bases). CDR3 length: 12 residues. Between the trimmed V and J ends, which lost 6 bases and 2 bases, there was a span of 10 bases. The germline V gene encodes CDR1 SQVTM and CDR2 ANQGSEA. This CDR3 reads CSVADRNYGYTF. CDR3 DNA: TGCAGCGTGGCTGACAGGAACTATGGCTACACCTTC.

The J gene is TRBJ2-7, the V gene TRBV9; D is perhaps TRBD1 (6 bases). CDR3 size: 14 residues. Germline loops: CDR1 SGDLS, CDR2 YYNGEE. The V end was cut by 4 bases, the J end by 0 bases, with 11 bases between. In DNA form, the CDR3 reads TGTGCCAGCAGCCCATACAGGGCCTCCTACGAGCAGTACTTC. This sequence encodes CASSPYRASYEQYF.

This clone was found once. The chain joins TRBV14 to TRBJ2-1, with D maybe TRBD1 (6 bases). Between the trimmed V and J ends, which lost 5 bases and 9 bases, there was a span of 14 bases. This CDR3 has 13 residues. Germline lookup yields CDR1 SGHDN and CDR2 FVKESK. CDR3 region: CASSKGGAAEQFF. As DNA, the CDR3 is TGTGCCAGCAGCAAAGGGGGAGCGGCTGAGCAGTTCTTC.

The chain couples TRBV4-1 to TRBJ2-3, with 11 bases matching TRBD2. V lost 1 base and J lost 6; bases outside the gene matches: 9. The CDR3 spans 17 residues. Looked up from germline, CDR1 is MGHRA and CDR2 is YSYEKL. In nucleotides, the CDR3 is TGCGCCAGCAGCCAAGGGAAATTAGCGGGGGGGCAGGATACGCAGTATTTT. Amino acid sequence: CASSQGKLAGGQDTQYF.

In its sample, this clone was seen a few times. V is TRBV29-1 and J is TRBJ2-3; D is perhaps TRBD1 (6 bases). From germline, CDR1 is SQVTM and CDR2 ANQGSEA. The V end was cut by 6 bases, the J end by 4 bases, with 11 bases between. This CDR3 has 12 amino acids. In DNA, the CDR3 is TGCAGCGTGGTGAGGGGGTCAGATACGCAGTATTTT. Translated: CSVVRGSDTQYF.

V is TRBV10-1 and J is TRBJ2-1, with TRBD2 matching over 9 bases. Germline CDR1 and CDR2: WNHNN and SYGVQD (reference sequence). This CDR3 contains 14 residues. J was trimmed by 7 bases and V by 2 bases; bases with no gene match: 3. The CDR3 reads CASSEKRGVNEQFF. Here the CDR3 DNA reads TGCGCCAGCAGTGAGAAGCGGGGGGTTAATGAGCAGTTCTTC.

This sequence joins TRBV6-6 and TRBJ2-2, with 8 bases aligning to TRBD2. The CDR3 loop spans 16 amino acids. J lost 4 bases, V lost 8 bases, and 12 bases had no gene match. CDR1 is MNHNY and CDR2 is SVGAGI in the germline V gene (reference sequence). The CDR3 sequence is CASRLGLDPTTGELFF. The CDR3 DNA follows: TGTGCCAGCCGGCTGGGACTAGATCCCACCACCGGGGAGCTGTTTTTT.

The V and J genes are TRBV27 and TRBJ2-1; TRBD1 matches 9 bases. V shed 5 bases, J shed 6 bases, and the junction held 8 bases outside the gene matches. Germline CDR1 reads MNHEY; CDR2 reads SMNVEV (reference sequence). This CDR3 region has 15 residues. For the CDR3, the DNA is TGTGCCAGCAGTCGTCCCGGGACAGGGATCAATGAGCAGTTCTTC. Translated: CASSRPGTGINEQFF.

This chain links TRBV30 with TRBJ2-7; D may be TRBD1 (5 bases). V shed 1 base and J shed 0 bases, with 10 bases lying between them. The V gene's germline CDR1 is GTSNPN and CDR2 SVGIG (reference sequence). CDR3 length: 14 amino acids. In nucleotides, the CDR3 is TGTGCCTGGAGTGGACAGACCCGCTCCTACGAGCAGTACTTC. Translation gives CAWSGQTRSYEQYF.

The CDR3 DNA follows: TGTGCCAGCAGCCGGTTAGCGGGGGGGACCACAGATACGCAGTATTTT. Residues: CASSRLAGGTTDTQYF. The chain uses TRBV5-8 and TRBJ2-3; 11 nucleotides agree with TRBD2. Germline V gene sequence: CDR1 SGHTS, CDR2 YDEGEE. The CDR3 covers 16 residues. V trimming: 4 bases; J trimming: 2 bases; junction bases outside the gene matches: 6.

V and J are TRBV11-2 and TRBJ1-1; TRBD1 matches at 10 bases. This CDR3 has 15 amino acids. V lost 2 bases to trimming and J lost 5 bases; unmatched junction nucleotides: 5. From germline, CDR1 is SGHAT and CDR2 FQNNGV. In DNA, the CDR3 is TGTGCCAGCAGCTTAAGGACAGGGGGAAGGACTGAAGCTTTCTTT. This gives the protein CASSLRTGGRTEAFF.

This chain connects TRBV6-5 to TRBJ2-3, with D perhaps TRBD2 (6 bases). Trimming pared 2 bases from V and 5 bases from J, leaving 17 bases between. CDR1 MNHEY and CDR2 SVGAGI come from the germline V gene. There are 16 residues in the CDR3. The CDR3, as DNA: TGTGCCAGCAGTTACAGTTTGGTTCAGGGAGGAGATACGCAGTATTTT. It encodes CASSYSLVQGGDTQYF.

V is TRBV5-1 and J is TRBJ2-2, with 9 bases aligning to TRBD1. CDR1 SGHRS and CDR2 YFSETQ come from the germline V gene. The CDR3 is 14 residues long. Trimming removed 4 bases from V and 6 bases from J; junction bases left unmatched: 4. The CDR3 is CASSTGQGAGELFF. CDR3 nucleotide sequence: TGCGCCAGCAGCACGGGACAGGGAGCCGGGGAGCTGTTTTTT.

Points on this clone: At one end, the junction sequence differs from germline, possibly due to a read error. V and J are TRBV9 and TRBJ2-7; D might be TRBD2 (5 bases). This CDR3 is 15 amino acids long. From germline, CDR1 is SGDLS and CDR2 YYNGEE. CDR3 sequence (DNA): TGTGCCGGCAGCGTAGCTTGGGTCGGCCGGGATGAGCAGTACTTC. Translating gives CAGSVAWVGRDEQYF.

The V gene is TRBV19, the J gene TRBJ2-1; 10 nucleotides align to TRBD1. The CDR3 contains 16 residues. The V and J ends lost 2 bases and 8 bases, in that order; junction bases with no gene match: 9. Germline V lookup: CDR1 LNHDA, CDR2 SQIVND (reference sequence). The CDR3 is CASSIIRGQGRDEQFF. CDR3 DNA sequence: TGTGCCAGTAGTATAATACGGGGACAGGGGAGGGATGAGCAGTTCTTC. Based on the CDR3 plus reference TRBV19 and TRBJ2-1, the full variable domain is DGGITQSPKYLFRKEGQNVTLSCEQNLNHDAMYWYRQDPGQGLRLIYYSQIVNDFQKGDIAEGYSVSREKKESFPLTVTSAQKNPTAFYLCASSIIRGQGRDEQFFGPGTRLTVL.

V gene TRBV2 combines with J gene TRBJ2-7, with 7 bases that match TRBD1. There are 17 residues in the CDR3. The germline CDR1 and CDR2 sequences are SNHLY and FYNNEI. V dropped 0 bases and J dropped 2; count of bases not matched to a gene: 10. The CDR3 DNA reads TGTGCCAGCAGTGAAGCGCTTAGGGGGCTTTCGACCTACGAGCAGTACTTC. This sequence encodes CASSEALRGLSTYEQYF.

This chain links TRBV6-5 with TRBJ1-3; D is perhaps TRBD1 (5 bases). Trimming removed 6 bases at V and 0 bases at J, with 12 bases between. This CDR3 region has 15 residues. Germline V gene sequence: CDR1 MNHEY, CDR2 SVGAGI. CDR3 in DNA: TGTGCCAGCAGCTCGACAGTTTACTCTGGAAACACCATATATTTT. Amino acid sequence: CASSSTVYSGNTIYF.

This chain links TRBV7-9 with TRBJ1-5, with D perhaps matching TRBD1 (5 bases). The CDR3 has 14 amino acids. Trimming left V 4 bases short and J 6 bases short, with 13 bases between. CDR1 SEHNR and CDR2 FQNEAQ come from the germline V gene (reference sequence). The CDR3 loop reads CASSSIGGGQPQHF. The CDR3 bases are TGTGCCAGCAGCTCTATAGGCGGGGGTCAGCCCCAGCATTTT.